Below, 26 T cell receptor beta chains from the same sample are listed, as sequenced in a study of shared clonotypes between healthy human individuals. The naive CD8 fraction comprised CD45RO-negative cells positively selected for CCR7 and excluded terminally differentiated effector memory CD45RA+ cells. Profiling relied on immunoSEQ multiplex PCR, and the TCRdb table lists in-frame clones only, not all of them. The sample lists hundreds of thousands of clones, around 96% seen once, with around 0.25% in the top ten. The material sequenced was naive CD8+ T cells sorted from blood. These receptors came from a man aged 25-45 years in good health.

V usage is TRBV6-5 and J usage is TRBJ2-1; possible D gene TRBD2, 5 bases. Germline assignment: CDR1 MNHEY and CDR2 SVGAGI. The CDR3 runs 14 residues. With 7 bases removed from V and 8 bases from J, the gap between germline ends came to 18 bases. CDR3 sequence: CASTSREGRDEQFF. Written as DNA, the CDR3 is TGTGCCAGCACCTCCCGCGAAGGGCGGGATGAGCAGTTCTTC.

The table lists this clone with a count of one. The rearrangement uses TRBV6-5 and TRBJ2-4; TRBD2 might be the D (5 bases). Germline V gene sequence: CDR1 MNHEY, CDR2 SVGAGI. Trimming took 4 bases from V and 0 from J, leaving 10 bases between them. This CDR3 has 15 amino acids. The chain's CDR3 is CASSFAEGAKNIQYF. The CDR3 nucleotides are TGTGCCAGCAGTTTCGCTGAGGGAGCCAAAAACATTCAGTACTTC.

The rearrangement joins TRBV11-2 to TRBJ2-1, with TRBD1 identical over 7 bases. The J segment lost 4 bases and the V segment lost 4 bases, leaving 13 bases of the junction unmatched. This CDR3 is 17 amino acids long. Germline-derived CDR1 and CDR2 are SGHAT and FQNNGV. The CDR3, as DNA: TGTGCCAGCAGCTCAGTCCAGGGACAGCGTACTTACAATGAGCAGTTCTTC. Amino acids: CASSSVQGQRTYNEQFF.

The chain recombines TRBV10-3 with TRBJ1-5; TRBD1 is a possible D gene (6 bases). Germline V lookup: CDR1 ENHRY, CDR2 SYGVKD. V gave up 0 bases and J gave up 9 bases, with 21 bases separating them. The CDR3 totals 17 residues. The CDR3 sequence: CAISESITGRNSVPQHF. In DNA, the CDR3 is TGTGCCATCAGTGAGTCGATAACAGGGAGGAATAGTGTGCCCCAGCATTTT.

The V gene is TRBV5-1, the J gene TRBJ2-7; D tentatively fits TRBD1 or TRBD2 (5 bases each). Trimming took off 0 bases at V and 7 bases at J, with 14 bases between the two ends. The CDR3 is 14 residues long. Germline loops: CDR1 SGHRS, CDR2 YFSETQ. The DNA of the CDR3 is TGCGCCAGCAGCTTGGATGGGGGAATAAAGGAGCAGTACTTC. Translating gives CASSLDGGIKEQYF.

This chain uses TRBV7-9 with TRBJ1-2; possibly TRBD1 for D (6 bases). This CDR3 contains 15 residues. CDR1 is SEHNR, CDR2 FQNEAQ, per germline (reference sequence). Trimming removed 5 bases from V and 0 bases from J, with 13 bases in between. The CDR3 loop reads CASSAYRAANYGYTF. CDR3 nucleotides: TGTGCCAGCAGCGCCTACAGGGCAGCTAACTATGGCTACACCTTC. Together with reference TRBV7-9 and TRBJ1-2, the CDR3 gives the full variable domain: DTGVSQNPRHKITKRGQNVTFRCDPISEHNRLYWYRQTLGQGPEFLTYFQNEAQLEKSRLLSDRFSAERPKGSFSTLEIQRTEQGDSAMYLCASSAYRAANYGYTFGSGTRLTVV.

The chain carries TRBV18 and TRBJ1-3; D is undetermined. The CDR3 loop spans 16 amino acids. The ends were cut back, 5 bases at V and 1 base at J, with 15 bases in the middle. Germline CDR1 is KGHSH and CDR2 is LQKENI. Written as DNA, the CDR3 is TGTGCCAGCTCAACCGCGCCCGGGAGTTCTGGAAACACCATATATTTT. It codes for CASSTAPGSSGNTIYF.

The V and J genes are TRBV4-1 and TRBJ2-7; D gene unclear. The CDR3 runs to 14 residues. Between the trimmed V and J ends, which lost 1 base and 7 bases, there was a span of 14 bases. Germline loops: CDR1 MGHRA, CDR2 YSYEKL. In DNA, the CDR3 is TGCGCCAGCAGCCAAGGGTCTGTGTCGCGAGAGCAGTACTTC. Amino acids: CASSQGSVSREQYF.

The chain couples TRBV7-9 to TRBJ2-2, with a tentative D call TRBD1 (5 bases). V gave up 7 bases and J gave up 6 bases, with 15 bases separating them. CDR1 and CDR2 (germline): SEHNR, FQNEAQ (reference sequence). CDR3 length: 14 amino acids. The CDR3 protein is CASNRRQTPGELFF. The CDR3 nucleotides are TGTGCCAGCAACAGAAGACAGACCCCCGGGGAGCTGTTTTTT.

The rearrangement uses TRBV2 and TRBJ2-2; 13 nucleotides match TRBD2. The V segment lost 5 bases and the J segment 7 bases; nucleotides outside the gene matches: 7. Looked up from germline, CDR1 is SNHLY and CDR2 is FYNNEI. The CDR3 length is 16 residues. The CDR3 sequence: CASSPGLAGVDGELFF. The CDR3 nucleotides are TGTGCCAGCAGTCCCGGACTAGCGGGAGTTGACGGGGAGCTGTTTTTT.

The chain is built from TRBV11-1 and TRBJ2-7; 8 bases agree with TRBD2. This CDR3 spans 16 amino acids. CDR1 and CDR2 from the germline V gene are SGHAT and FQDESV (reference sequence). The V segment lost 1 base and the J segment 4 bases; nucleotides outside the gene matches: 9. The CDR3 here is CASSLDRTSLNYEQYF. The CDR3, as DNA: TGTGCCAGCAGCTTAGATCGGACTAGCTTGAATTACGAGCAGTACTTC.

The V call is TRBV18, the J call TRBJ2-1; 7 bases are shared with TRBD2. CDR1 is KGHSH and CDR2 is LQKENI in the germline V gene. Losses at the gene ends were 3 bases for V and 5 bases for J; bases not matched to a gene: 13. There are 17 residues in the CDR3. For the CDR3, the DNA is TGTGCCAGCTCACCGTATGCGTCGCGGGAGCGAAACAATGAGCAGTTCTTC. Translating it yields CASSPYASRERNNEQFF.

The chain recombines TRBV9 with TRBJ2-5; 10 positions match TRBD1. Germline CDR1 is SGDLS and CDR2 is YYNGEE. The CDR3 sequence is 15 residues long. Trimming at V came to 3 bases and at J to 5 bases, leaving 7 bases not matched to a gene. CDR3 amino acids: CASSEGTGDGETQYF. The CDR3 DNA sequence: TGTGCCAGCAGCGAGGGGACAGGGGATGGGGAGACCCAGTACTTC.

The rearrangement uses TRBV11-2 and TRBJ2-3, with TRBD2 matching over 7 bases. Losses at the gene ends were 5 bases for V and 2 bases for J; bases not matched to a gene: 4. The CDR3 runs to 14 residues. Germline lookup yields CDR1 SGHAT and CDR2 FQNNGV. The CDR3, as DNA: TGTGCCAGCAGCCTAGCGGATGTCACAGATACGCAGTATTTT. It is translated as CASSLADVTDTQYF.

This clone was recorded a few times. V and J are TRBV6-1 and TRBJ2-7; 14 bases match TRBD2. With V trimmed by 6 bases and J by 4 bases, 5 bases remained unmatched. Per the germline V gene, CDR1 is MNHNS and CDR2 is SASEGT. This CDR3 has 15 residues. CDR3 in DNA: TGTGCCAGCAGGGGGACTAGCGGGGGCGAATACGAGCAGTACTTC. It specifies CASRGTSGGEYEQYF.

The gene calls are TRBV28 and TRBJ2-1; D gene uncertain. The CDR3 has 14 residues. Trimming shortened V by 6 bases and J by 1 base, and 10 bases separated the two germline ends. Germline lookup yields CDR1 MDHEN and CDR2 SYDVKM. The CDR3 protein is CASSPVGSYNEQFF. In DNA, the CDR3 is TGTGCCAGCAGCCCGGTCGGATCCTACAATGAGCAGTTCTTC.

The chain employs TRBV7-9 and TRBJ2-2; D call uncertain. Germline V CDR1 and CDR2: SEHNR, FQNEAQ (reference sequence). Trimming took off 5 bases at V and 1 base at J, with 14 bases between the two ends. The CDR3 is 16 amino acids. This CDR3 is CASSPMAQKNTGELFF. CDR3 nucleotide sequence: TGTGCCAGCAGCCCTATGGCTCAGAAGAACACCGGGGAGCTGTTTTTT.

The CDR3 is CASSQRRDRVSYNEQFF. The CDR3 DNA follows: TGCGCCAGCAGCCAACGCCGGGACAGGGTATCCTACAATGAGCAGTTCTTC. This chain links TRBV4-3 with TRBJ2-1; 9 positions match TRBD1. The V gene end was trimmed by 2 bases and the J gene end by 1 base; junction bases not matched to a gene: 6. The length of the CDR3 is 17 residues. Looked up from germline, CDR1 is LGHNA and CDR2 is YSLEER.

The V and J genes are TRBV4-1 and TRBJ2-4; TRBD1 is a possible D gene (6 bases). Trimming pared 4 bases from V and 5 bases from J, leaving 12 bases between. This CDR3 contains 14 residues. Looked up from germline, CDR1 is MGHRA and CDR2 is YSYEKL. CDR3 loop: CASSPQGIENIQYF. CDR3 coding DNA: TGCGCCAGCAGCCCCCAGGGGATCGAAAACATTCAGTACTTC.

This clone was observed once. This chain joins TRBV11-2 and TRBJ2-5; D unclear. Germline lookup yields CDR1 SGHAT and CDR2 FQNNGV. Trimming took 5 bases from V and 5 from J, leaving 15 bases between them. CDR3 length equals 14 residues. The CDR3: CASSDPPGRETQYF. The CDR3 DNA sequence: TGTGCCAGCAGCGACCCCCCGGGTCGGGAGACCCAGTACTTC.

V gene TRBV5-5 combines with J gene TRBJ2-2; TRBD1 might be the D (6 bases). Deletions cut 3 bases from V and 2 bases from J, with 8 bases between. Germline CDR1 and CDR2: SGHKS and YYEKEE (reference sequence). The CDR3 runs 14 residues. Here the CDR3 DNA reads TGTGCCAGCAGCTCAGGGACAAACACCGGGGAGCTGTTTTTT. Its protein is CASSSGTNTGELFF.

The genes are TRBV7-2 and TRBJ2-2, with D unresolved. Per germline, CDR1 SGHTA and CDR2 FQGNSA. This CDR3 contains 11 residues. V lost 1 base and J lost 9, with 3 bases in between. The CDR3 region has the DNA TGTGCCAGCAGCTTAGGAAGGGAGCTGTTTTTT. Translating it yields CASSLGRELFF. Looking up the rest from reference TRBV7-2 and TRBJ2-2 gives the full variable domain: GAGVSQSPSNKVTEKGKDVELRCDPISGHTALYWYRQSLGQGLEFLIYFQGNSAPDKSGLPSDRFSAERTGGSVSTLTIQRTQQEDSAVYLCASSLGRELFFGEGSRLTVL.

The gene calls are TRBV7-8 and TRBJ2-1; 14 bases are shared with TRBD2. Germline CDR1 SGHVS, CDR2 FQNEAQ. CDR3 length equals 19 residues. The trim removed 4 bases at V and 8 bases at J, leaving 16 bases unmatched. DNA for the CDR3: TGTGCCAGCAGCTCTCAAGACACCCTGACTAGCGGGAGGGACCATGAGCAGTTCTTC. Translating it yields CASSSQDTLTSGRDHEQFF.

The CDR3 loop is CASSAIGLAGLGSYNEQFF. As DNA, the CDR3 is TGTGCCAGCAGTGCTATAGGACTAGCGGGTCTCGGTTCCTACAATGAGCAGTTCTTC. This sequence joins TRBV6-1 and TRBJ2-1; 11 bases match TRBD2. V trimming: 4 bases; J trimming: 1 base; junction bases outside the gene matches: 12. The CDR3 is made up of 19 amino acids. Per the germline V gene, CDR1 is MNHNS and CDR2 is SASEGT.

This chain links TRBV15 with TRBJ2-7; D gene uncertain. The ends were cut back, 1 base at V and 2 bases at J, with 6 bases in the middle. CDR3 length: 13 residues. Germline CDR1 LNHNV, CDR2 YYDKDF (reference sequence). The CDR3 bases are TGTGCCACCAGCAGAGTCGATACCTACGAGCAGTACTTC. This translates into CATSRVDTYEQYF.

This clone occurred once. The CDR3, as DNA: TGTGCCAGCAGCACAAGGACTAGCGGAAGATACAATGAGCAGTTCTTC. As protein: CASSTRTSGRYNEQFF. The V and J genes are TRBV11-2 and TRBJ2-1, with TRBD2 matching over 10 bases. The CDR3 runs 16 residues. Germline lookup yields CDR1 SGHAT and CDR2 FQNNGV. V lost 5 bases to trimming and J lost 4 bases; unmatched junction nucleotides: 8.